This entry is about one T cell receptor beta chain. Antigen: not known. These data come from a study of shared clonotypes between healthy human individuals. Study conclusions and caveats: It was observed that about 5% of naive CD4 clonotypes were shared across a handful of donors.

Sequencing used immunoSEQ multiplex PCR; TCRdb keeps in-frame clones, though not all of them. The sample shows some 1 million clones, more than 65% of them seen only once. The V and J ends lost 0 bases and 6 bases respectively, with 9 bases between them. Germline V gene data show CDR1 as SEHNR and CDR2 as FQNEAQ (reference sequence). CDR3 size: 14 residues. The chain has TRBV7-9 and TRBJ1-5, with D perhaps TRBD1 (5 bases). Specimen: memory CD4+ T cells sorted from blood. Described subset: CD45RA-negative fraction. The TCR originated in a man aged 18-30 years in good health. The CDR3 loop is CASSLAGAGQPQHF. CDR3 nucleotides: TGTGCCAGCAGCTTAGCAGGGGCCGGTCAGCCCCAGCATTTT.